Listed here is a single T cell receptor (beta chain). This clone may be a read error of a much larger clone one base away. In germline, CDR1 is SNHLY, CDR2 FYNNEI. The CDR3 loop spans 13 amino acids. Uncontrolled infection, other autoimmune disease, pregnancy or lactation excluded patients. This sample was included in a study of T cells in Graves' hyperthyroidism and ophthalmopathy. Amplified TCR beta CDR3 regions derived from RNA transcripts. Primed by the HTBI set, a first-round RT-PCR was run on the TCR CDR3. Each CDR3 protein is one row after TCRdb ran MiXCR on the multiplex PCR reads. This table has approximately 500,000 distinct CDR3 sequences, 35% to 55% appearing once.

The chain has TRBV2 and TRBJ2-7, with 9 bases fitting TRBD1. The source material was peripheral blood or thyroid tissue (not recorded which). This receptor was identified in a young woman with Graves' hyperthyroidism. This CDR3 is CVSRGQGGYEQYF. DNA of the CDR3: TGTGTCAGCAGGGGACAGGGCGGGTACGAGCAGTACTTC.